This paragraph covers one TCR beta chain sequence. The antigen remains undetermined. The CDR3 length is 13 residues. Per the germline V gene, CDR1 is MGHRA and CDR2 is YSYEKL. By phenotype, naive CD8+ T cells were CD45RO-CCR7+CD27+CD95-. This sample stems from a study of CXCR3-negative and CXCR3-positive naive CD8 T cells. At the level of the study: Roughly 130 million TRB reads were obtained in total, which works out to about 1.5 +/- 0.3 million per library. Regarding the study as a whole: Hydrophobicity was higher for TRB CDR3s found in CXCR3-positive naive cells than in CXCR3-negative naive cells. Memory CD8+ T cell repertoires were far less diverse than both naive subsets. Naive CXCR3-negative and CXCR3-positive cells had similar TRBV-TRBJ usage; memory differed.

UMI-labeled 5' RACE yielded the TRB cDNA libraries. TCRdb reanalyzed the 5' RACE reads, giving one entry per CDR3 protein sequence and no DNA. Its table lists 85,000 to 120,000 distinct CDR3 sequences. The clonotype was recovered from a human donor in good health. Some clones in this sample may be carry-over from other donors' samples. This sequence joins TRBV4-1 and TRBJ2-1; absent DNA, TCRdb's TRBD2 call cannot be checked. Specimen: naive CXCR3+ CD8+ T cells from blood. Subset here: CD45RO-CCR7+CD27+CD95- naive CD8+ T cells expressing CXCR3 (TNR3+). The CDR3 sequence is CASSPGLGDEQFF.